This TCR beta chain was profiled in a study of shared clonotypes between healthy human individuals. The table came from immunoSEQ multiplex PCR; TCRdb's copy has only in-frame clones and leaves some out. The table lists roughly 760,000 clones, approximately 79% of them singletons, with over 1.5% in the top ten. What was sequenced was memory CD4+ T cells sorted from blood. Subset described: CD45RA-negative fraction. The TCR was taken from a woman aged 30 to 39 in good health.

CDR3 DNA sequence: TGTGCCAGCTCCCCTGTTCAGGTTTCCGAAGAGACCCAGTACTTC. This encodes CASSPVQVSEETQYF. The chain joins TRBV18 to TRBJ2-5; D remains unclear. Trimming took off 6 bases at V and 3 bases at J, with 17 bases between the two ends. Per germline, CDR1 KGHSH and CDR2 LQKENI. There are 15 residues in the CDR3.